Below are 8 T cell receptor beta chains sequenced from a single sample in a study of CD8+ T cells in alopecia areata. Sequencing used cDNA as its template, made by extracting RNA and reverse transcribing it. Libraries were prepared by immunoSEQ multiplex PCR; TCRdb keeps only in-frame clonotypes and omits some of them. The sample yields 130,000 to 150,000 clones, less than 65% seen once. Sequenced sample: CD8+ T cells sorted from blood. The receptors here all came from a human donor in good health.

The V and J genes are TRBV7-2 and TRBJ1-1; 7 bases are shared with TRBD1. Trimming at V came to 3 bases and at J to 2 bases, leaving 6 bases not matched to a gene. The CDR3 spans 15 residues. Germline CDR1 is SGHTA and CDR2 is FQGNSA. This CDR3 reads CASSLTGTLNTEAFF. The CDR3, as DNA: TGTGCCAGCAGCTTGACAGGGACGCTTAACACTGAAGCTTTCTTT.

The chain carries TRBV28 and TRBJ2-5; D is undetermined. The germline V and J ends were trimmed by 1 base and 1 base, with 7 bases remaining between them. Germline CDR1 MDHEN, CDR2 SYDVKM. The CDR3 contains 14 residues. The CDR3 protein is CASSLSVVQETQYF. For the CDR3, the DNA is TGTGCCAGCAGTTTATCGGTTGTCCAAGAGACCCAGTACTTC.

This clone has just a few counts. The chain has TRBV20-1 and TRBJ2-7; D is undetermined. The germline V gene encodes CDR1 DFQATT and CDR2 SNEGSKA (reference sequence). Deletions cut 5 bases from V and 6 bases from J, with 11 bases between. This CDR3 has 11 amino acids. The DNA for the CDR3 is TGCAGTGCTTCCCGAGAAGGCGAGCAGTACTTC. Amino acid sequence: CSASREGEQYF.

This chain links TRBV29-1 with TRBJ2-7; 7 bases agree with TRBD2. Looked up from germline, CDR1 is SQVTM and CDR2 is ANQGSEA. The junction had 4 bases not matched to a gene; V was cut back by 3 bases and J by 5 bases. The CDR3 spans 12 residues. The CDR3 nucleotides read TGCAGCGTTGATGGGAGGGCCGACGAGCAGTACTTC. The encoded protein is CSVDGRADEQYF.

This clone showed up just once. The genes are TRBV5-1 and TRBJ1-5, with D uncertain. This CDR3 has 15 residues. The germline gives CDR1 SGHRS, CDR2 YFSETQ. V was cut by 4 bases and J by 0 bases, with 11 bases left in between. This CDR3 is CASSHHELSNQPQHF. As DNA, the CDR3 is TGCGCCAGCAGCCACCACGAACTTAGCAATCAGCCCCAGCATTTT.

V gene TRBV27 combines with J gene TRBJ2-1; 9 bases line up with TRBD2. The CDR3 runs 17 residues. The V and J ends lost 5 bases and 7 bases, in that order; junction bases with no gene match: 15. The germline gives CDR1 MNHEY, CDR2 SMNVEV (reference sequence). CDR3 sequence: CASSPSSGTGRGNEQFF. CDR3 nucleotides: TGTGCCAGCAGTCCCTCTAGCGGGACCGGGCGGGGGAATGAGCAGTTCTTC.

The chain is built from TRBV5-6 and TRBJ2-5; D is unresolved. CDR1 is SGHDT, CDR2 YYEEEE, per germline. This CDR3 is built from 12 residues. The V end lost 6 bases, the J end lost 5 bases, and 11 bases lay between the germline ends. CDR3 bases: TGTGCCAGCAACCAGAATTACGAGACCCAGTACTTC. The encoded protein is CASNQNYETQYF.

V gene TRBV5-6 combines with J gene TRBJ2-7; D is unresolved. In germline, CDR1 is SGHDT, CDR2 YYEEEE. V was trimmed by 5 bases and J by 3 bases, leaving 15 bases between them. This CDR3 spans 14 amino acids. The CDR3 is CASSRNPRGYEQYF. CDR3 sequence (DNA): TGTGCCAGCAGTCGGAACCCGAGAGGCTACGAGCAGTACTTC.